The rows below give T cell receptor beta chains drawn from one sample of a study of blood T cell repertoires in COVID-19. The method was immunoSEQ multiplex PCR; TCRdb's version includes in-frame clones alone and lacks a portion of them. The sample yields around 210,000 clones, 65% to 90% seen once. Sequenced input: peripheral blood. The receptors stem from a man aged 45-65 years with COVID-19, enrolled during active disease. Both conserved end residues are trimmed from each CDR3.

ASSLTSLNTEAF,TRBJ1-1,TRBV7-9
AGKAGGATSTDTQY,TRBJ2-3,TRBV30
SVSSGQELEQY,TRBJ2-7,TRBV29-1
ASSEGLAGGRTPWADTQY,TRBJ2-3,TRBV9
ASSYSMRQGDYEQY,TRBJ2-7,TRBV6-2/TRBV6-3
ASSDSLGLAGYNEQF,TRBJ2-1,TRBV6-4
ASSPKAGTHTGELF,TRBJ2-2,TRBV5-1
ASRDMNSPLH,TRBJ1-6,TRBV2
ASSRSGGPNQPQH,TRBJ1-5,TRBV18
ASSLEGTGAGYEQY,TRBJ2-7,TRBV11-2
ASSPSVTQPSSGYT,TRBJ1-2,TRBV18
ASSSPGQRNEKLF,TRBJ1-4,TRBV7-8
ASESGSGHNEQF,TRBJ2-1,TRBV6-9
ASTSGGAAEAF,TRBJ1-1,TRBV7-9
ASSFFQGLYNSPLH,TRBJ1-6,TRBV27
ASSLEAGGPSEQY,TRBJ2-7,TRBV11-2
ASTPPSGGPYEQY,TRBJ2-7,TRBV7-2
ASSQEVGGYYEQY,TRBJ2-7,TRBV4-3
ASSQEVLTGTGVRSRPQH,TRBJ1-5,TRBV4-1
SVENRDSNYGYT,TRBJ1-2,TRBV29-1
ASSLPGLLTYNEQF,TRBJ2-1,TRBV28
ASRPGIIVDTEAF,TRBJ1-1,TRBV6-6
ASSDTPSGGRSHEQY,TRBJ2-7,TRBV13
ASSLEGARTDTQY,TRBJ2-3,TRBV5-1
ASSTPPLLYNEQF,TRBJ2-1,TRBV19
ASSHLEDRGILYGYT,TRBJ1-2,TRBV3-1/TRBV3-2
AWTYGTGGSTEAF,TRBJ1-1,TRBV30
ASSLDVGRANEKLF,TRBJ1-4,TRBV5-4
ASSELETQY,TRBJ2-5,TRBV5-1
ASSDRINEKLF,TRBJ1-4,TRBV6-2/TRBV6-3
ASSSPGLQETQY,TRBJ2-5,TRBV5-1
ASSLALEQPQH,TRBJ1-5,TRBV7-8
ASSISLSGMGNQPQH,TRBJ1-5,TRBV19
ASIGGGYNEQF,TRBJ2-1,TRBV2
ASSVSSGGSYEQY,TRBJ2-7,TRBV10-1
SVSTVLGYT,TRBJ1-2,TRBV29-1
ASSPGGGAVLYEQY,TRBJ2-7,TRBV7-6
ASSTLGIAGGVETQY,TRBJ2-5,TRBV2
ASSVAGQVNYGYT,TRBJ1-2,TRBV9
ASSFDSYEQY,TRBJ2-7,TRBV5-1
ASTRTGKSEGYT,TRBJ1-2,TRBV5-4
ASSGTVPSNQPQH,TRBJ1-5,TRBV10-1
ASSPLDPAGGTDTQY,TRBJ2-3,TRBV6-6
ASSEASGGHNEQF,TRBJ2-1,TRBV6-1